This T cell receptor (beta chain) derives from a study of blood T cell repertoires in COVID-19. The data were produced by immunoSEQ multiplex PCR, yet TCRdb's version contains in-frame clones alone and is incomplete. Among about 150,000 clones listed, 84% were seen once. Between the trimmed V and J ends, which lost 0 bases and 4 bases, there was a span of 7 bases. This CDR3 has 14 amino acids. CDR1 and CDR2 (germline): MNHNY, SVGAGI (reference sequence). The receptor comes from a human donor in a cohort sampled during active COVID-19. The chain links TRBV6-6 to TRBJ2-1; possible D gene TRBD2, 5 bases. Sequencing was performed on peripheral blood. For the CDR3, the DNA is TGTGCCAGCAGTTACTCGAGGGTTTACAATGAGCAGTTCTTC. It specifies CASSYSRVYNEQFF.